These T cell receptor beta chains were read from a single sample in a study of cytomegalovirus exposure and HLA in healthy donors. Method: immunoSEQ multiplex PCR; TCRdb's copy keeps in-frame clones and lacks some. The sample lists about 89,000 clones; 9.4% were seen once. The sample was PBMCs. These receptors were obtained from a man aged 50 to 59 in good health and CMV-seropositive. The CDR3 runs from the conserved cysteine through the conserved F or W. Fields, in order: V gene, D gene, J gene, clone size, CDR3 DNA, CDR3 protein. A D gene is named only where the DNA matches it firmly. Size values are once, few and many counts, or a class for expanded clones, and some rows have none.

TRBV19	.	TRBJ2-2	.	TGTGCCAGTAGTATCCTGGGGGCAACCGGGGAGCTGTTTTTT	CASSILGATGELFF
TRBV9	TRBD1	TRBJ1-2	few	TGTGCCAGCAGCGTAGGGGACAGGGTTGCCTACACCTTC	CASSVGDRVAYTF
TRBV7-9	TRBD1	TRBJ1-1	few	TGTGCCAGCAGCGCACCGGGACAGGCCGTCATTTTT	CASSAPGQAVIF
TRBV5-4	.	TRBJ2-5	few	TGTGCCAGCAGCTCCCGACTTGATAAAGAGACCCAGTACTTC	CASSSRLDKETQYF
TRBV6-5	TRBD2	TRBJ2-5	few	TGTGCCAGCAGTCTCACCGGGACTAGCTGGGAGACCCAGTACTTC	CASSLTGTSWETQYF
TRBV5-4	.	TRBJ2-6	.	TGTGCCAGCAGCTTGAATGGGGGGGGGCGCTCTGGGGCCAACGTCCTGACTTTC	CASSLNGGGRSGANVLTF
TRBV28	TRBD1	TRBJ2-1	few	TGTGCCAGCAGTTCCGGGACAGGGCGAAATGAGCAGTTCTTC	CASSSGTGRNEQFF
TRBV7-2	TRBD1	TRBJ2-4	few	TGTGCCACCTCTGGGACAGGAAAAAACATTCAGTACTTC	CATSGTGKNIQYF
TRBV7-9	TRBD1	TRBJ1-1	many	TGTGCCAACGGACAGGGAGGGACTGAAGCTTTCTTT	CANGQGGTEAFF
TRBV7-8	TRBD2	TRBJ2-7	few	TGTGCCAGCAGCCGAGGACTAGCGGGGGGGAACGAGCAGTACTTC	CASSRGLAGGNEQYF
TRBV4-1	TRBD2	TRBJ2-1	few	TGCGCCAGCAGCCAAGCGGGGACTAGCGGGAGGGTTGAGCAGTTCTTC	CASSQAGTSGRVEQFF
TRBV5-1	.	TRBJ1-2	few	TGCGCCAGCAGCTCAGAGGGATTGAATGGCTACACCTTC	CASSSEGLNGYTF
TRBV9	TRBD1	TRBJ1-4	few	TGTGCCAGCAGCGGGGGTACAGGGGGCACTAATGAAAAACTGTTTTTT	CASSGGTGGTNEKLFF
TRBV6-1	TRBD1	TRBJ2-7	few	TGTGCCAGCAGGGACAGGGGGTTACTCGACGAGCAGTACTTC	CASRDRGLLDEQYF
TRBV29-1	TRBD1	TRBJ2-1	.	TGCAGCGTTGGACAGGGTGGGAACAATGAGCAGTTCTTC	CSVGQGGNNEQFF
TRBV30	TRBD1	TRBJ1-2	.	TGTGCCTGGAGCCCCCATGCGACAGGGCCAGTCGGCTACACCTTC	CAWSPHATGPVGYTF
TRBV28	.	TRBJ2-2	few	TGTGCCAGCAGTTTGACCGGGTCGGGCACCGGGGAGCTGTTTTTT	CASSLTGSGTGELFF
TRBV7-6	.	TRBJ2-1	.	TGTGCCAGCAGCCGGAGACCAGCGGCCTCCGGGCACAATGAGCAGTTCTTC	CASSRRPAASGHNEQFF